One sample yielded the 25 T cell receptor beta chains listed below, sequenced in a study of CD8+CD57+ T cells in acquired aplastic anemia. Genomic DNA acted as the template from which TCR beta VDJ combination and CDR3 sequence profiling were carried out. TCRdb redid the calling of the reads with MiXCR, one entry per CDR3 protein. In the table there are about 98,000 distinct CDR3 sequences, about 67% of which are singletons. The sequenced patients had an expansion of CD8+CD57+ cells seen by flow cytometry. The sample taken for sequencing was sorted CD4+, CD8+, or CD8+CD57+ T cells (not recorded which) from PBMCs. The receptor source for this set is a human donor with aplastic anemia.

The chain has TRBV29-1 and TRBJ2-3; 7 positions agree with TRBD2. Trimming cost V 7 bases and J 6 bases; bases outside gene matches: 10. Germline CDR1 is SQVTM and CDR2 is ANQGSEA. There are 13 residues in the CDR3. CDR3: CSAIGLVDDTQYF. CDR3 nucleotides: TGCAGCGCTATAGGACTAGTCGACGATACGCAGTATTTT.

Comment on this clonotype: A much bigger clone sits one base away, suggesting this may be a read error. V is TRBV12-3 or TRBV12-4 and J is TRBJ1-3; D uncertain. The V gene lost 1 base and the J gene lost 2 bases, with 12 bases spanning the gap. The CDR3 has 16 residues. CDR3 DNA sequence: TGTGCCAGCAGTTTAGAGGTCCAGACCACTGGAAACACCATATATTTT. Its protein product is CASSLEVQTTGNTIYF.

This clonotype showed up many times. DNA for the CDR3: TGCGCCAGCAGCCAAGAAGGTCAGGGAAGCAATCAGCCCCAGCATTTT. Protein: CASSQEGQGSNQPQHF. The chain combines TRBV4-1 with TRBJ1-5, with D perhaps matching TRBD1 (5 bases). The germline V and J ends were trimmed by 0 bases and 1 base, with 10 bases remaining between them. Germline loops: CDR1 MGHRA, CDR2 YSYEKL. The CDR3 extends over 16 amino acids.

Ten or more counts support this clonotype. The junction departs from germline at one end; a sequencing error may be responsible. V usage is TRBV7-9 and J usage is TRBJ2-1; 8 bases agree with TRBD2. CDR3 length equals 12 residues. Germline V gives CDR1 SEHNR, CDR2 FQNEAQ (reference sequence). DNA of the CDR3: TGTGCCAGCAGCCCGGGGGGGGGCGACCACCACTTC. It yields the protein CASSPGGGDHHF.

The chain has TRBV19 and TRBJ2-1, with D possibly TRBD2 on 5 matching bases. The CDR3 extends over 15 amino acids. CDR1 and CDR2 from the germline V gene are LNHDA and SQIVND (reference sequence). The V end lost 3 bases, the J end lost 0 bases, and 9 bases lay between the germline ends. The DNA of the CDR3 is TGTGCCAGTAGTATGGATGGGAGCTCCTACAATGAGCAGTTCTTC. Encoded protein: CASSMDGSSYNEQFF.

This sequence joins TRBV2 and TRBJ1-2, with a possible D match to TRBD1 (5 bases). Germline-derived CDR1 and CDR2 are SNHLY and FYNNEI. This CDR3 is built from 13 residues. V dropped 11 bases and J dropped 6 bases, with 19 bases sitting between them. The CDR3 nucleotides read TGTGCCGCCTACCCACAGGACATCCATGGCTACACCTTC. This translates into CAAYPQDIHGYTF.

This chain links TRBV20-1 with TRBJ2-5, with D perhaps TRBD2 (5 bases). The CDR3 has 15 residues. Trimming left V 0 bases short and J 4 bases short, with 15 bases between. The germline V gene encodes CDR1 DFQATT and CDR2 SNEGSKA (reference sequence). The chain's CDR3 is CSARDRTAGRETQYF. CDR3 nucleotides: TGCAGTGCTAGAGATCGGACGGCTGGGAGAGAGACCCAGTACTTC.

The genes are TRBV29-1 and TRBJ1-1; D possibly corresponds to TRBD1 (5 bases). The V end was cut by 4 bases, the J end by 4 bases, with 19 bases between. The germline CDR1 and CDR2 sequences are SQVTM and ANQGSEA. The CDR3 extends over 15 amino acids. The DNA for the CDR3 is TGCAGCGTTGGTGGAGGGCTGCCGGGGGGCACTGAAGCTTTCTTT. Encoded protein: CSVGGGLPGGTEAFF.

Ten or more counts support this clonotype. The chain employs TRBV10-1 and TRBJ2-1; the D call may be TRBD1 or TRBD2 (5 bases each). This CDR3 region has 14 residues. V lost 4 bases and J 7 bases, leaving 14 bases between the germline ends. Germline loops: CDR1 WNHNN, CDR2 SYGVQD (reference sequence). The CDR3 bases are TGCGCCAGCAGTGGCCGAGGGGCGGTAAATGAGCAGTTCTTC. The encoded protein is CASSGRGAVNEQFF.

This clonotype was seen only a few times. The CDR3 sequence is CAISEPFEGTEAFF. The CDR3 DNA is TGTGCCATCAGTGAGCCATTCGAGGGGACTGAAGCTTTCTTT. This chain uses TRBV10-3 with TRBJ1-1; TRBD1 is a possible D gene (5 bases). The CDR3 runs 14 residues. Trimming took 2 bases from V and 5 from J, leaving 12 bases between them. The germline CDR1 and CDR2 sequences are ENHRY and SYGVKD.

This rearrangement joins TRBV20-1 to TRBJ2-7; 11 bases are shared with TRBD2. CDR1 is DFQATT, CDR2 SNEGSKA, per germline (reference sequence). J gave up 5 bases and V 5 bases, and 11 bases lay outside the gene matches. The CDR3 sequence is 15 residues long. Here the CDR3 DNA reads TGCAGTGCTCCGCTTAGCGGGAGGGCCATCAACGAGCAGTACTTC. Amino acids: CSAPLSGRAINEQYF.

This chain joins TRBV6-4 and TRBJ2-3; no firm D call. V lost 3 bases, J lost 4 bases, and 11 bases lay in between. Germline lookup yields CDR1 MRHNA and CDR2 SNTAGT. The length of the CDR3 is 14 residues. The DNA of the CDR3 is TGTGCCAGCAGTGATTTACAGTCCCCAGATACGCAGTATTTT. This encodes CASSDLQSPDTQYF.

This clonotype was detected only a few times. The chain joins TRBV10-3 to TRBJ2-3; perhaps TRBD2 as D (5 bases). This CDR3 spans 15 amino acids. Trimming took off 7 bases at V and 0 bases at J, with 14 bases between the two ends. Germline V lookup: CDR1 ENHRY, CDR2 SYGVKD. CDR3 nucleotide sequence: TGTGCCATCACCGAGTCGGGGTCTAGCACAGATACGCAGTATTTT. Encoded protein: CAITESGSSTDTQYF.

The CDR3 reads CASRTLNYGYTF. CDR3 in DNA: TGTGCCAGCAGGACCTTGAACTATGGCTACACCTTC. V usage is TRBV28 and J usage is TRBJ1-2; D gene unclear. In germline, CDR1 is MDHEN, CDR2 SYDVKM. V was cut by 6 bases and J by 2 bases, with 7 bases left in between. This CDR3 comprises 12 residues.

This clonotype was seen more than once but under ten times. The rearrangement joins TRBV19 to TRBJ2-7, with a weak D call TRBD2 (5 bases). In germline, CDR1 is LNHDA, CDR2 SQIVND (reference sequence). The V gene lost 4 bases and the J gene lost 0 bases, with 7 bases spanning the gap. This CDR3 has 13 amino acids. The CDR3 DNA reads as TGTGCCAGTAGTAGGGCGGGCTCCTACGAGCAGTACTTC. Encoded protein: CASSRAGSYEQYF. Variable domain in full (rest from reference TRBV19 and TRBJ2-7): DGGITQSPKYLFRKEGQNVTLSCEQNLNHDAMYWYRQDPGQGLRLIYYSQIVNDFQKGDIAEGYSVSREKKESFPLTVTSAQKNPTAFYLCASSRAGSYEQYFGPGTRLTVT.

The chain couples TRBV20-1 to TRBJ1-5, with D uncertain. Trimming removed 5 bases from V and 2 bases from J, with 22 bases in between. Germline V CDR1 and CDR2: DFQATT, SNEGSKA (reference sequence). The length of the CDR3 is 17 residues. The CDR3 is CSAGRASNHGGNQPQHF. The CDR3 DNA reads as TGCAGTGCTGGACGGGCCTCAAATCATGGGGGCAATCAGCCCCAGCATTTT.

The genes are TRBV2 and TRBJ2-7, with unresolved D. The CDR3 sequence is 13 residues long. Germline loops: CDR1 SNHLY, CDR2 FYNNEI. The V and J ends lost 7 bases and 2 bases respectively, with 12 bases between them. This chain's CDR3 is CASNPGATYEQYF. Here the CDR3 DNA reads TGTGCCAGCAATCCGGGTGCGACCTACGAGCAGTACTTC. Full variable domain (missing parts from reference TRBV2 and TRBJ2-7): EPEVTQTPSHQVTQMGQEVILRCVPISNHLYFYWYRQILGQKVEFLVSFYNNEISEKSEIFDDQFSVERPDGSNFTLKIRSTKLEDSAMYFCASNPGATYEQYFGPGTRLTVT.

CDR3 DNA: TGCAGTGCTAGATCCGGACAGGGGGATTGGAATGAGCAGTTCTTC. Residues: CSARSGQGDWNEQFF. The chain carries TRBV20-1 and TRBJ2-1; 10 bases agree with TRBD1. Germline V gene data show CDR1 as DFQATT and CDR2 as SNEGSKA (reference sequence). Trimming removed 2 bases from V and 7 bases from J; junction bases left unmatched: 8. This CDR3 has 15 amino acids.

The V and J genes are TRBV24-1 and TRBJ2-1, with TRBD2 matching 10 bases. Trimming cost V 10 bases and J 8 bases; bases outside gene matches: 7. The CDR3 spans 13 residues. Germline V gene sequence: CDR1 KGHDR, CDR2 SFDVKD. The CDR3 DNA reads as TGTGCCACTGCTAGCGGGAGTGTGGATGAGCAGTTCTTC. Translating it yields CATASGSVDEQFF.

The chain couples TRBV6-1 to TRBJ2-7; the D is unclear. The V gene lost 7 bases and the J gene lost 5 bases, with 18 bases spanning the gap. This CDR3 contains 14 residues. From germline, CDR1 is MNHNS and CDR2 SASEGT. Here the CDR3 DNA reads TGTGCCAGCATCCGAACGGCAGAACCTAACGAGCAGTACTTC. Translating gives CASIRTAEPNEQYF.

This rearrangement joins TRBV7-8 to TRBJ2-7; TRBD2 matches 10 bases. CDR1 and CDR2 from the germline V gene are SGHVS and FQNEAQ. This CDR3 is built from 16 residues. Trimming at V came to 5 bases and at J to 2 bases, leaving 9 bases not matched to a gene. CDR3 nucleotides: TGTGCCAGCAGCCCAACGCCGGGACTAGCGCCCTACGAGCAGTACTTC. Residues: CASSPTPGLAPYEQYF.

The chain links TRBV30 to TRBJ1-6; 7 nucleotides line up with TRBD1. Trimming removed 5 bases from V and 5 bases from J; junction bases left unmatched: 6. The germline CDR1 and CDR2 sequences are GTSNPN and SVGIG (reference sequence). The CDR3 loop spans 14 amino acids. The CDR3 bases are TGTGCCTGGGGAGGGGGCCAACATAATTCACCCCTCCACTTT. It translates to CAWGGGQHNSPLHF.

J is TRBJ2-7 and V is TRBV10-3; TRBD1 matches 9 bases. This CDR3 has 15 amino acids. The ends lost 2 bases at V and 1 base at J; junction bases unmatched: 3. Per the germline V gene, CDR1 is ENHRY and CDR2 is SYGVKD. The CDR3 is CAISESGQGSYEQYF. The DNA for the CDR3 is TGTGCCATCAGTGAGAGCGGACAGGGGTCCTACGAGCAGTACTTC.

The chain is built from TRBV10-3 and TRBJ1-1, with TRBD1 matching over 7 bases. The V and J ends lost 10 bases and 8 bases, in that order; junction bases with no gene match: 10. The CDR3 length is 12 residues. Germline values: CDR1 ENHRY, CDR2 SYGVKD. The CDR3 region is CASSLTGVEAFF. The DNA for the CDR3 is TGTGCCAGCAGCCTAACAGGGGTAGAAGCTTTCTTT.

The table lists this clonotype with a count of one. The chain is built from TRBV5-1 and TRBJ2-3; D remains ambiguous. Germline-derived CDR1 and CDR2 are SGHRS and YFSETQ. The V gene lost 1 base and the J gene lost 2 bases, with 8 bases spanning the gap. The CDR3 length is 14 residues. The CDR3 DNA follows: TGCGCCAGCAGCTTGTCACAGCCCACAGATACGCAGTATTTT. Encoded protein: CASSLSQPTDTQYF.